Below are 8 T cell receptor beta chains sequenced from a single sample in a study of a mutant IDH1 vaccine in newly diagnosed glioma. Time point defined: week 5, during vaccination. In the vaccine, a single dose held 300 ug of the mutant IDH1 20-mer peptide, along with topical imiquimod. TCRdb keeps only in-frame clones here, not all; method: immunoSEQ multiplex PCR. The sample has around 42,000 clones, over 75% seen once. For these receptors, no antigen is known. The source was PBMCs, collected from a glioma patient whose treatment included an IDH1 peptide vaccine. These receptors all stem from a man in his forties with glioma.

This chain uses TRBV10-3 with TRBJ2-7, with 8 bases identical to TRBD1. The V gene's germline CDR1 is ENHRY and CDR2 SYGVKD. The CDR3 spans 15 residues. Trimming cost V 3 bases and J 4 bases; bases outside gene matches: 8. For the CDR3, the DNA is TGTGCCATCAGTGACTTAGACAGGGGAGAATACGAGCAGTACTTC. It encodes CAISDLDRGEYEQYF.

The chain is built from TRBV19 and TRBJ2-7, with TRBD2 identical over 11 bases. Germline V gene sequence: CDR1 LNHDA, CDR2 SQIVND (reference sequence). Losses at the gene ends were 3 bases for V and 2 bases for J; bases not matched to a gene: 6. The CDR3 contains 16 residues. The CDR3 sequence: CASSISSGRPTYEQYF. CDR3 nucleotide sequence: TGTGCCAGTAGTATTTCTAGCGGGAGGCCCACCTACGAGCAGTACTTC.

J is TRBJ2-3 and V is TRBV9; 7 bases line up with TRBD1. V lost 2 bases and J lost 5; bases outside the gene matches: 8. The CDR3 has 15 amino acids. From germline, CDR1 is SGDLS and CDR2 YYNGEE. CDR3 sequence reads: CASSVGQGEIDTQYF. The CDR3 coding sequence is TGTGCCAGCAGCGTCGGGCAGGGGGAGATAGATACGCAGTATTTT.

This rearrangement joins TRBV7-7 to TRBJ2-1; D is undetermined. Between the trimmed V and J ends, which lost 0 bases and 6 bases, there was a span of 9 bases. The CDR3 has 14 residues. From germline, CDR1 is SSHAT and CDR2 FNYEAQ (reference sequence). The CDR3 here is CASSLALSSNEQFF. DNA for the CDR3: TGTGCCAGCAGCTTAGCCCTTAGCAGCAATGAGCAGTTCTTC.

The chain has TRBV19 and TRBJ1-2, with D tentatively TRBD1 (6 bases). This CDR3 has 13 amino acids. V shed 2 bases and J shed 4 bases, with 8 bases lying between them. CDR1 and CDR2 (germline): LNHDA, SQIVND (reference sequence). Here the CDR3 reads CASSIQGSYGYTF. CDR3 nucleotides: TGTGCCAGTAGTATACAGGGGTCCTATGGCTACACCTTC.

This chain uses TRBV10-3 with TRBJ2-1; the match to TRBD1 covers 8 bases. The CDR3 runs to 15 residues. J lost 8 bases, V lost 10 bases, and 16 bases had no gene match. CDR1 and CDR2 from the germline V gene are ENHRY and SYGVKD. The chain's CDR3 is CATKDRDRRVDEQFF. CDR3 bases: TGTGCCACGAAGGACCGGGACAGGAGGGTCGATGAGCAGTTCTTC.

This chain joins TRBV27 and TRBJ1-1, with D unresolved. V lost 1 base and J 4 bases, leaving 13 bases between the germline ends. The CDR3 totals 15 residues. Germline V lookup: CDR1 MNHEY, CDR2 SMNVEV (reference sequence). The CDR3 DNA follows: TGTGCCAGCAGTTTATTAGCCGGGGTTGGCACTGAAGCTTTCTTT. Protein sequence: CASSLLAGVGTEAFF.

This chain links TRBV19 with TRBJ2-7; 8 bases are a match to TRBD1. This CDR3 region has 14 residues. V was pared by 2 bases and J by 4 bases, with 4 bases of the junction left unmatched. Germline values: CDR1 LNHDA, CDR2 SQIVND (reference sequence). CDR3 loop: CASSIPGQVYEQYF. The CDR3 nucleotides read TGTGCCAGTAGTATACCGGGACAGGTTTACGAGCAGTACTTC.